This T cell receptor (beta chain) originates from a study of CD8 T cells in Susac syndrome. Random hexamers were used to reverse transcribe an amount of roughly 0.5 to 1 ug RNA. Amplification of TCR beta CDR3 was carried out by immunoSEQ multiplex PCR, which covered 54 Vbeta and 13 Jbeta segments. TCRdb used MiXCR to reprocess the immunoSEQ multiplex PCR reads, holding one entry per CDR3 protein. The table lists 70,000 or so distinct CDR3 sequences, approximately 95% of them singletons. V gave up 2 bases and J gave up 0 bases; unmatched junction bases: 2. CDR3 size: 16 residues. The germline V gene encodes CDR1 SGHDN and CDR2 FVKESK. Sequencing targeted TCR beta in blood CD8+ and CD4+ T cells. Matching for age and sex applied to the controls, who were healthy donors. Both CD4+ and CD8+ T cells were negatively isolated, and TEMRA cells underwent FACS enrichment.

Input material: CD8+ T cells from PBMCs. The sequence was collected from a human donor in good health. This sequence joins TRBV14 and TRBJ2-5, with TRBD2 matching over 11 bases. The chain's CDR3 is CASSQLAGGYQETQYF. CDR3 bases: TGTGCCAGCAGCCAACTAGCGGGGGGATACCAAGAGACCCAGTACTTC.